One sample yielded the 23 T cell receptor beta chains listed below, sequenced in a study of T cell repertoires in ileal Crohn's disease. Measured with immunoSEQ multiplex PCR; TCRdb has only the in-frame clones, and not every one. The data hold roughly 13,000 clones, with about 85% observed a single time. The specimen was ileal tissue. These receptor sequences come from an adult with Crohn's disease.

This clone was detected only once. The rearrangement links TRBV10-3 to TRBJ1-5; the D is unclear. V lost 6 bases to trimming and J lost 2 bases, with 8 bases between them. Germline V gene sequence: CDR1 ENHRY, CDR2 SYGVKD. CDR3 length equals 13 residues. The CDR3 reads CAISPEGNQPQHF. The CDR3 DNA reads as TGTGCCATCAGCCCCGAGGGCAATCAGCCCCAGCATTTT.

This clone has only one observation. The chain couples TRBV5-4 to TRBJ2-7, with TRBD2 matching over 11 bases. The CDR3 loop spans 15 amino acids. V was pared by 0 bases and J by 5 bases, with 4 bases of the junction left unmatched. CDR1 is SGHNT and CDR2 is YYREEE in the germline V gene (reference sequence). The CDR3, as DNA: TGTGCCAGCAGCTTGGTAGCGGGGGGGCCCCACGAGCAGTACTTC. Translated: CASSLVAGGPHEQYF.

The chain employs TRBV10-1 and TRBJ2-1; D is undetermined. Trimming pared 3 bases from V and 5 bases from J, leaving 14 bases between. The CDR3 has 15 amino acids. Germline assignment: CDR1 WNHNN and CDR2 SYGVQD (reference sequence). CDR3 region: CASSDPRYPDNEQFF. The DNA of the CDR3 is TGCGCCAGCAGTGATCCACGCTACCCCGACAATGAGCAGTTCTTC.

The genes are TRBV18 and TRBJ2-5, with 9 bases lining up with TRBD2. The length of the CDR3 is 18 residues. CDR1 KGHSH and CDR2 LQKENI come from the germline V gene. The trim removed 1 base at V and 4 bases at J, leaving 13 bases unmatched. The CDR3: CASSPRTSASGVTETQYF. DNA of the CDR3: TGTGCCAGCTCACCACGAACGAGCGCTAGCGGGGTTACAGAGACCCAGTACTTC.

This clone was detected once. This chain uses TRBV7-6 with TRBJ1-1, with 12 bases lining up with TRBD1. The CDR3 totals 14 residues. V shed 5 bases and J 4 bases; nucleotides not matched to a gene: 2. Germline assignment: CDR1 SGHVS and CDR2 FNYEAQ. The CDR3 region has the DNA TGTGCCAGCAGCAAGGGACAGGGGGCCACTGAAGCTTTCTTT. Its translation: CASSKGQGATEAFF.

This sequence joins TRBV6-5 and TRBJ1-2; TRBD1 aligns across 10 bases. The CDR3 is 16 amino acids. CDR1 and CDR2 (germline): MNHEY, SVGAGI. Losses at the gene ends were 2 bases for V and 4 bases for J; bases not matched to a gene: 7. The CDR3 reads CASSYRGTGVGYGYTF. Written as DNA, the CDR3 is TGTGCCAGCAGTTACCGCGGGACAGGGGTGGGCTATGGCTACACCTTC.

The chain combines TRBV18 with TRBJ2-2; D might be TRBD1 (6 bases). CDR1 is KGHSH, CDR2 LQKENI, per germline. The CDR3 consists of 13 residues. V lost 5 bases and J 6 bases, leaving 10 bases between the germline ends. The CDR3 reads CASSTGTPGELFF. CDR3 coding DNA: TGTGCCAGCTCAACAGGGACGCCCGGGGAGCTGTTTTTT.

The J gene is TRBJ2-2, the V gene TRBV18, with 13 positions matching TRBD2. Germline V lookup: CDR1 KGHSH, CDR2 LQKENI. V dropped 4 bases and J dropped 0; count of bases not matched to a gene: 2. The CDR3 is 17 residues long. CDR3 sequence reads: CASSLGLAGTNTGELFF. CDR3 nucleotides: TGTGCCAGCTCACTGGGACTAGCGGGAACGAACACCGGGGAGCTGTTTTTT.

The V call is TRBV19, the J call TRBJ2-7; 12 positions agree with TRBD2. Germline V lookup: CDR1 LNHDA, CDR2 SQIVND (reference sequence). This CDR3 spans 15 amino acids. Losses at the gene ends were 5 bases for V and 3 bases for J; bases not matched to a gene: 5. CDR3 sequence (DNA): TGTGCCAGTAGTCCCCTAGCGGGGGGGATCTACGAGCAGTACTTC. Translation: CASSPLAGGIYEQYF.

This clone occurred once. V is TRBV5-8 and J is TRBJ2-5; 9 positions agree with TRBD2. The closer fit of TRBJ2-7 to the DNA end suggests the J call may be wrong. CDR1 and CDR2 from the germline V gene are SGHTS and YDEGEE. The CDR3 covers 18 residues. The CDR3 region has the DNA TGTGCCAGCAGCTTGAGTAGGCTAAGCGGGGGGATTCCCTACGAGCAGTACTTC. Protein product: CASSLSRLSGGIPYEQYF.

The chain links TRBV27 to TRBJ1-2, with 7 bases lining up with TRBD1. Trimming removed 2 bases from V and 7 bases from J; junction bases left unmatched: 4. Germline V CDR1 and CDR2: MNHEY, SMNVEV (reference sequence). The CDR3 is 13 residues long. The CDR3 DNA follows: TGTGCCAGCAGTTTAGAACAGGGGTTTGGCTACACCTTC. Protein: CASSLEQGFGYTF.

The chain joins TRBV28 to TRBJ2-2; the D gene is possibly TRBD1 (6 bases). The CDR3 runs 14 residues. V dropped 4 bases and J dropped 5 bases, with 11 bases sitting between them. Germline V gene lookup returns CDR1 MDHEN and CDR2 SYDVKM. This CDR3 is CASSSPGETGELFF. Here the CDR3 DNA reads TGTGCCAGCAGTTCCCCAGGGGAGACCGGGGAGCTGTTTTTT. Using reference TRBV28 and TRBJ2-2 for the parts outside the CDR3, the full variable domain is DVKVTQSSRYLVKRTGEKVFLECVQDMDHENMFWYRQDPGLGLRLIYFSYDVKMKEKGDIPEGYSVSREKKERFSLILESASTNQTSMYLCASSSPGETGELFFGEGSRLTVL.

The chain is built from TRBV30 and TRBJ2-7; 10 bases align to TRBD1. Losses at the gene ends were 4 bases for V and 3 bases for J; bases not matched to a gene: 3. The CDR3 length is 13 residues. CDR1 and CDR2 from the germline V gene are GTSNPN and SVGIG (reference sequence). CDR3: CAWKGTGDYEQYF. CDR3 bases: TGTGCCTGGAAAGGGACAGGGGACTACGAGCAGTACTTC.

The chain employs TRBV7-9 and TRBJ1-1, with D unclear. The CDR3 consists of 13 residues. The germline V gene encodes CDR1 SEHNR and CDR2 FQNEAQ (reference sequence). V lost 7 bases to trimming and J lost 5 bases, with 14 bases between them. The CDR3 loop reads CASIITGGTEAFF. The CDR3 DNA is TGTGCCAGCATCATCACGGGAGGGACTGAAGCTTTCTTT.

The V call is TRBV29-1, the J call TRBJ1-1; D unresolved. Germline V gene sequence: CDR1 SQVTM, CDR2 ANQGSEA. The CDR3 contains 10 residues. V was cut by 7 bases and J by 8 bases, with 11 bases left in between. The CDR3: CSAKPGEAFF. The CDR3 DNA sequence: TGCAGCGCAAAACCGGGAGAAGCTTTCTTT.

This chain links TRBV7-6 with TRBJ2-1, with a tentative D call TRBD2 (7 bases). This CDR3 is 13 amino acids long. Per the germline V gene, CDR1 is SGHVS and CDR2 is FNYEAQ. The germline V and J ends were trimmed by 4 bases and 7 bases, with 11 bases remaining between them. The CDR3 protein is CASSSRGQNEQFF. As DNA, the CDR3 is TGTGCCAGCAGCTCGCGGGGGCAAAATGAGCAGTTCTTC.

The J gene is TRBJ2-2, the V gene TRBV6-5; TRBD2 might be the D (5 bases). Deletions cut 0 bases from V and 5 bases from J, with 10 bases between. CDR3 length: 15 amino acids. CDR1 is MNHEY, CDR2 SVGAGI, per germline. The CDR3 region is CASSYSRTGTGELFF. The DNA of the CDR3 is TGTGCCAGCAGTTACTCTAGGACGGGGACCGGGGAGCTGTTTTTT.

This chain links TRBV6-1 with TRBJ2-3; 15 nucleotides align to TRBD2. The V gene end was trimmed by 4 bases and the J gene end by 3 bases; junction bases not matched to a gene: 5. This CDR3 is 17 amino acids long. Germline V gene data show CDR1 as MNHNS and CDR2 as SASEGT. The CDR3: CASSGTSGGAYTDTQYF. CDR3 in DNA: TGTGCCAGCAGTGGGACTAGCGGGGGGGCCTATACAGATACGCAGTATTTT.

V is TRBV5-1 and J is TRBJ1-2; D call uncertain. CDR1 and CDR2 from the germline V gene are SGHRS and YFSETQ. This CDR3 comprises 14 residues. The V and J ends lost 2 bases and 0 bases respectively, with 8 bases between them. The DNA of the CDR3 is TGCGCCAGCAGCTTAGGAGGAACTAACTATGGCTACACCTTC. Amino acid sequence: CASSLGGTNYGYTF.

V gene TRBV27 combines with J gene TRBJ2-1; tentative D call: TRBD2 (7 bases). Trimming removed 5 bases at V and 2 bases at J, with 22 bases between. This CDR3 has 18 amino acids. Germline lookup yields CDR1 MNHEY and CDR2 SMNVEV (reference sequence). The CDR3 reads CASSPGTPGGSTYNEQFF. Here the CDR3 DNA reads TGTGCCAGCAGTCCAGGTACCCCGGGGGGCTCGACCTACAATGAGCAGTTCTTC.

This clone was observed a handful of times. The chain recombines TRBV11-2 with TRBJ2-7; maybe TRBD1 (6 bases). The CDR3 runs 12 residues. V was trimmed by 5 bases and J by 3 bases, leaving 8 bases between them. The V gene's germline CDR1 is SGHAT and CDR2 FQNNGV. CDR3 protein: CASSPGDYEQYF. CDR3 sequence (DNA): TGTGCCAGCAGCCCAGGGGACTACGAGCAGTACTTC.

This rearrangement joins TRBV2 to TRBJ2-7; maybe TRBD2 (5 bases). Trimming shortened V by 8 bases and J by 6 bases, and 23 bases separated the two germline ends. This CDR3 has 15 amino acids. Germline loops: CDR1 SNHLY, CDR2 FYNNEI. This CDR3 is CASGLDQDVGSEQYF. CDR3 coding DNA: TGTGCCAGCGGGTTAGACCAGGACGTAGGGAGCGAGCAGTACTTC. The full variable domain, with the rest looked up from reference TRBV2 and TRBJ2-7, is EPEVTQTPSHQVTQMGQEVILRCVPISNHLYFYWYRQILGQKVEFLVSFYNNEISEKSEIFDDQFSVERPDGSNFTLKIRSTKLEDSAMYFCASGLDQDVGSEQYFGPGTRLTVT.

To note about this clone: The sample has other DNA sequences that encode this CDR3 too. The chain recombines TRBV2 with TRBJ2-5; 11 nucleotides agree with TRBD2. CDR1 is SNHLY and CDR2 is FYNNEI in the germline V gene. V trimming: 3 bases; J trimming: 1 base; junction bases outside the gene matches: 4. The CDR3 consists of 16 residues. The CDR3, as DNA: TGTGCCAGCAGTGAGGTGACTAGCGGGGTCCAAGAGACCCAGTACTTC. Translation gives CASSEVTSGVQETQYF.